The 26 T cell receptor beta chains given below trace back to one sample, sequenced in a study of CXCR3-negative and CXCR3-positive naive CD8 T cells. The TRB cDNA libraries were prepared by 5' RACE with UMI labels. From its re-call of the 5' RACE reads, TCRdb lists each CDR3 protein once, without DNA. The sample table sets out over 100,000 distinct CDR3 sequences. Source material: naive CXCR3- CD8+ T cells from blood. The subset was: CD45RO-CCR7+CD27+CD95- naive CD8+ T cells lacking CXCR3 (TNR3-). The receptors shown here come from a human donor in good health. Some clones in this sample may be carry-over from other donors' samples.

The V gene is TRBV27, the J gene TRBJ1-4. This CDR3 has 12 residues. CDR1 is MNHEY and CDR2 is SMNVEV in the germline V gene (reference sequence). The CDR3 spells CASGRLNEKLFF.

This chain uses TRBV23-1 with TRBJ2-5; TCRdb designates TRBD1, a call that cannot be tested without DNA. TRBV23-1 is given ORF status, its function remaining uncertain. There are 17 residues in the CDR3. The CDR3 is CASSTPIDRGRGGTQYF.

J is TRBJ2-7 and V is TRBV7-8; TCRdb's D call, TRBD1, is unchecked because there is no DNA. This CDR3 comprises 15 residues. Germline CDR1 and CDR2: SGHVS and FQNEAQ. CDR3 amino acids: CASSLAGTVSYEQYF.

V usage is TRBV20-1 and J usage is TRBJ2-1; no DNA is available, so the TRBD2 call from TCRdb remains unchecked. CDR1 and CDR2 (germline): DFQATT, SNEGSKA (reference sequence). The CDR3 is made up of 13 amino acids. The CDR3 loop reads CSARTSGIWEQFF.

The V gene is TRBV12-3 or TRBV12-4, the J gene TRBJ2-3. The CDR3 is 15 amino acids. CDR3 sequence reads: CASSSGVSSTDTQYF.

This sequence joins TRBV27 and TRBJ2-7; TCRdb proposes TRBD2, but this gene call is untestable without DNA. The CDR3 loop spans 16 amino acids. Germline CDR1 reads MNHEY; CDR2 reads SMNVEV (reference sequence). CDR3 residues: CASSFGSAGGAYEQYF.

The V call is TRBV4-3, the J call TRBJ2-2; TCRdb designates TRBD1, a call that cannot be tested without DNA. The length of the CDR3 is 16 residues. Looked up from germline, CDR1 is LGHNA and CDR2 is YSLEER. CDR3 loop: CASSSSDRSNTGELFF.

The rearrangement links TRBV29-1 to TRBJ2-1; TCRdb selects TRBD1, and the lack of DNA leaves this call unchecked. The CDR3 sequence is 13 residues long. The germline CDR1 and CDR2 sequences are SQVTM and ANQGSEA. The CDR3 loop reads CSVRPGAYNEQFF.

The V call is TRBV15, the J call TRBJ2-7; with no DNA, the TCRdb D assignment of TRBD2 cannot be verified. Per the germline V gene, CDR1 is LNHNV and CDR2 is YYDKDF (reference sequence). This CDR3 has 15 residues. The CDR3 reads CATSRGIAGSYEQYF. Combining the CDR3 with reference TRBV15 and TRBJ2-7 gives the whole variable domain DAMVIQNPRYQVTQFGKPVTLSCSQTLNHNVMYWYQQKSSQAPKLLFHYYDKDFNNEADTPDNFQSRRPNTSFCFLDIRSPGLGDTAMYLCATSRGIAGSYEQYFGPGTRLTVT.

This chain links TRBV7-9 with TRBJ1-1; TCRdb's D call of TRBD1 is untestable without DNA. In germline, CDR1 is SEHNR, CDR2 FQNEAQ (reference sequence). CDR3 length equals 16 residues. The CDR3: CASSFQQGAVNTEAFF.

CDR3 loop: CASSAGGNTEAFF. The rearrangement links TRBV7-9 to TRBJ1-1; TCRdb lists TRBD1, though no DNA is available to test this call. CDR1 and CDR2 from the germline V gene are SEHNR and FQNEAQ (reference sequence). This CDR3 contains 13 residues.

The rearrangement links TRBV9 to TRBJ2-1; TCRdb outputs TRBD1, but without DNA this stays unchecked. The CDR3 runs to 13 residues. Looked up from germline, CDR1 is SGDLS and CDR2 is YYNGEE. The CDR3 region is CASSRTGYNEQFF.

The genes are TRBV7-3 and TRBJ2-1; the D call of TRBD2 rests on TCRdb alone, since no DNA is present to check it. The V gene's germline CDR1 is SGHTA and CDR2 FQGTGA. The CDR3 extends over 14 amino acids. The CDR3 loop reads CASSLVEGGYEQFF.

The CDR3 here is CASREQGWYEQYF. The chain is built from TRBV12-2 and TRBJ2-7; the D gene TCRdb calls, TRBD1, cannot be checked with no DNA. TRBV12-2 is designated a pseudogene. CDR3 length: 13 residues.

V is TRBV25-1 and J is TRBJ2-5. The CDR3 extends over 13 amino acids. CDR1 is MGHDK, CDR2 SYGVNS, per germline. The CDR3 reads CASSEFLQETQYF.

CDR3 loop: CASSLSFPLNEKLFF. The gene calls are TRBV27 and TRBJ1-4; checking the TCRdb D call of TRBD1 is not possible without DNA. This CDR3 spans 15 amino acids. Germline V gene data show CDR1 as MNHEY and CDR2 as SMNVEV (reference sequence).

The chain couples TRBV25-1 to TRBJ1-1; TCRdb lists TRBD1, though no DNA is available to test this call. CDR3 length equals 14 residues. Germline V gene lookup returns CDR1 MGHDK and CDR2 SYGVNS. The chain's CDR3 is CASSTTGTVTEAFF.

This rearrangement joins TRBV18 to TRBJ2-7; TCRdb indicates TRBD2, and absent DNA this call remains unverified. The germline V gene encodes CDR1 KGHSH and CDR2 LQKENI. The CDR3 extends over 16 amino acids. CDR3 residues: CASSPPWRERSYEQYF.

This sequence joins TRBV28 and TRBJ2-1; TCRdb returns TRBD2, unconfirmable since there is no DNA. The CDR3 extends over 14 amino acids. Germline V gives CDR1 MDHEN, CDR2 SYDVKM. Here the CDR3 reads CASSIRLVSNEQFF.

The gene calls are TRBV12-3 or TRBV12-4 and TRBJ2-2; TCRdb reports TRBD1, a call that lacks DNA to check it against. This CDR3 region has 15 residues. CDR3: CASTLSHGSFRELFF.

The chain has TRBV10-3 and TRBJ2-2. The CDR3 has 11 residues. CDR1 ENHRY and CDR2 SYGVKD come from the germline V gene. The CDR3 reads CAISESRELFF.

The chain joins TRBV12-3 or TRBV12-4 to TRBJ2-1; TCRdb gives TRBD2 as the D gene, but with no DNA this cannot be confirmed. This CDR3 has 12 amino acids. The CDR3 sequence is CASSLGREQQFF.

The CDR3 reads CASSLGVPGTQYF. The rearrangement joins TRBV13 to TRBJ2-3; TCRdb calls TRBD2, which cannot be checked without DNA. CDR3 size: 13 residues. Germline CDR1 and CDR2: PRHDT and FYEKMQ (reference sequence). Full variable domain (missing parts from reference TRBV13 and TRBJ2-3): AAGVIQSPRHLIKEKRETATLKCYPIPRHDTVYWYQQGPGQDPQFLISFYEKMQSDKGSIPDRFSAQQFSDYHSELNMSSLELGDSALYFCASSLGVPGTQYFGPGTRLTVL.

V is TRBV4-2 and J is TRBJ1-2. Germline loops: CDR1 LGHNA, CDR2 YNFKEQ. The CDR3 runs 14 residues. CDR3 sequence reads: CASMPVGGDYGYTF.

V gene TRBV24-1 combines with J gene TRBJ1-5; checking the TCRdb D call of TRBD1 is not possible without DNA. CDR1 and CDR2 from the germline V gene are KGHDR and SFDVKD. The CDR3 spans 15 residues. The chain's CDR3 is CATSDPAPGGQPQHF.

Here the CDR3 reads CATLAHPPDVSYEQYF. This chain uses TRBV28 with TRBJ2-7; TCRdb reports TRBD2, a call that lacks DNA to check it against. Germline CDR1 is MDHEN and CDR2 is SYDVKM. This CDR3 contains 16 residues.